This TCR beta chain emerged from a study of blood T cells in healthy people across ages. A second PCR, run for roughly 7 to 11 cycles, used a sample-barcoded 5' primer plus a J-beta primer mix. Each CDR3 protein gets one entry after TCRdb re-called the 5' RACE reads with MiXCR. The sample records 550,000 to 750,000 distinct CDR3 sequences, under 25% being singletons. Study-level results: Estimates of total diversity, which came from one million sequenced T cells, were considered to be underestimates.

Isolation per sample recovered at least 6 million PBMCs. The V gene lost 4 bases and the J gene lost 0 bases, with 7 bases spanning the gap. The length of the CDR3 is 14 residues. Germline V gene lookup returns CDR1 MGHRA and CDR2 YSYEKL. With respect to this clonotype: No antigen is known for it. Just one base apart from a much larger clone, this may be a read error.

V usage is TRBV4-1 and J usage is TRBJ2-1; no firm D call. The sequenced sample consisted of blood. This clonotype originated in a man between 65 and 85 years old in good health. The CDR3 is CASSRRSSYNEQFF. The CDR3 DNA reads as TGCGCCAGCAGCCGGAGAAGCTCCTACAATGAGCAGTTCTTC.